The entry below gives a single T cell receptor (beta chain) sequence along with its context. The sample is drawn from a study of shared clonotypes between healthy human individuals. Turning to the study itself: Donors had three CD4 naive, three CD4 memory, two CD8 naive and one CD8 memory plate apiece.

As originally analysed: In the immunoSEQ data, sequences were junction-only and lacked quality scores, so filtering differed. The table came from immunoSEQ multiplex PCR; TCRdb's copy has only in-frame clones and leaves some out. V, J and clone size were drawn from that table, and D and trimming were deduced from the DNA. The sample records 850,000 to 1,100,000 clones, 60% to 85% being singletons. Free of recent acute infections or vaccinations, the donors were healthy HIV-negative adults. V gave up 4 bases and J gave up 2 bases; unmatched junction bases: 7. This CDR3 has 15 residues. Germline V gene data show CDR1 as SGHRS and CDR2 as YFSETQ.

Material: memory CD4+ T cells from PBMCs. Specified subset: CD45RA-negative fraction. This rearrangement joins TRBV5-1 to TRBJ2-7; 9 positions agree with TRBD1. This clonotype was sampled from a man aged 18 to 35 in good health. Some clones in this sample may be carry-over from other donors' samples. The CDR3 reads CASSPPGTGTYEQYF. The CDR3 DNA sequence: TGCGCCAGCAGCCCGCCCGGGACAGGGACCTACGAGCAGTACTTC. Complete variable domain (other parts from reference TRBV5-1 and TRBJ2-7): KAGVTQTPRYLIKTRGQQVTLSCSPISGHRSVSWYQQTPGQGLQFLFEYFSETQRNKGNFPGRFSGRQFSNSRSEMNVSTLELGDSALYLCASSPPGTGTYEQYFGPGTRLTVT.